A selection of T cell receptor beta chains follows, all from one sample in a study of B cell selection in AIRE deficiency. Clones were read by immunoSEQ multiplex PCR, and TCRdb kept only the in-frame ones, dropping some. The sample holds under 25,000 clones, approximately 97% seen once. The sequenced material came from conventional CD4+ T cells sorted from PBMCs. The source is a human donor with AIRE deficiency. CDR3s include the opening cysteine and the closing phenylalanine or tryptophan. A D gene is named only where the DNA matches it firmly. Expanded clones get a size class; other rows say once, few or many, or leave the size out.

J gene	D gene	clone size	V gene	CDR3 protein	CDR3 DNA
TRBJ1-1	.	.	TRBV7-9	CASSRDGIGEAFF	TGTGCCAGCAGCCGGGACGGGATCGGTGAAGCTTTCTTT
TRBJ2-2	.	.	TRBV7-3	CASSLKGAGELFF	TGTGCCAGCAGCTTAAAGGGCGCCGGGGAGCTGTTTTTT
TRBJ2-1	TRBD2	.	TRBV4-2	CASSDGTSGTLLNEQFF	TGTGCCAGCAGCGACGGGACTAGCGGGACCCTTTTGAATGAGCAGTTCTTC
TRBJ1-2	.	.	TRBV19	CASTKNRDGYGYTF	TGTGCCAGTACCAAAAACCGGGACGGCTATGGCTACACCTTC
TRBJ2-3	.	.	TRBV7-3	CASSFVVAALSTDTQYF	TGTGCCAGCAGCTTTGTAGTAGCGGCACTTAGCACAGATACGCAGTATTTT
TRBJ1-2	TRBD1	.	TRBV19	CASSNLQGQINYGYTF	TGTGCCAGTAGTAACCTTCAGGGACAGATTAACTATGGCTACACCTTC
TRBJ1-1	.	.	TRBV11-3	CASSLDRDTEAFF	TGTGCCAGCAGCTTAGACAGGGACACTGAAGCTTTCTTT
TRBJ2-7	TRBD2	.	TRBV19	CASRLTSVSYEQYF	TGTGCCAGTAGATTGACTAGCGTTTCCTACGAGCAGTACTTC
TRBJ2-3	.	.	TRBV11-3	CASSLAFVSREWSTDTQYF	TGTGCCAGCAGCTTAGCCTTCGTCAGCCGGGAGTGGAGCACAGATACGCAGTATTTT
TRBJ2-7	TRBD1	.	TRBV5-1	CASSLEGQGTIEQYF	TGCGCCAGCAGCTTGGAGGGACAGGGGACTATCGAGCAGTACTTC
TRBJ1-2	.	.	TRBV7-9	CASRSLWRADGYTF	TGTGCCAGCAGGAGCCTCTGGAGGGCGGATGGCTACACCTTC
TRBJ2-7	TRBD2	.	TRBV7-8	CASSSSGRVTEQYF	TGTGCCAGCAGCTCTAGCGGGAGGGTGACTGAGCAGTACTTC
TRBJ2-3	TRBD1	.	TRBV6-1	CASRDRGPTDTQYF	TGTGCCAGCAGAGACAGGGGGCCAACAGATACGCAGTATTTT
TRBJ1-1	.	.	TRBV11-3	CASSSQVHPTAFF	TGTGCCAGCAGCTCGCAGGTCCATCCCACAGCTTTCTTT
TRBJ2-3	TRBD1	.	TRBV6-5	CASSSGRGSDTQYF	TGTGCCAGCAGTTCGGGCAGGGGGTCAGATACGCAGTATTTT
TRBJ2-1	.	.	TRBV9	CASSPFLVGAGEQFF	TGTGCCAGCAGCCCCTTCTTGGTGGGCGCGGGCGAGCAGTTCTTC
TRBJ1-1	.	.	TRBV28	CASSFQGVRVNTEAFF	TGTGCCAGCAGCTTCCAAGGGGTCAGGGTGAACACTGAAGCTTTCTTT
TRBJ2-3	.	.	TRBV4-1	CASSQQVADTQYF	TGCGCCAGCAGCCAACAAGTAGCGGATACGCAGTATTTT
TRBJ2-7	.	.	TRBV6-1	CASSDFHLARGYEQYF	TGTGCCAGCAGTGACTTCCATCTAGCGAGAGGATACGAGCAGTACTTC
TRBJ2-1	.	.	TRBV6-6	CASSPPGVGYNEQFF	TGTGCCAGCAGTCCCCCTGGGGTGGGATACAATGAGCAGTTCTTC
TRBJ2-4	.	.	TRBV7-9	CASSLGAGLENIQYF	TGTGCCAGCAGCTTAGGGGCAGGGCTAGAAAACATTCAGTACTTC
TRBJ2-4	.	.	TRBV2	CASRAGVANENIQYF	TGTGCCAGCAGGGCAGGAGTAGCAAATGAAAACATTCAGTACTTC
TRBJ1-6	.	.	TRBV30	CAWSVGGSSYNSPLHF	TGTGCCTGGAGTGTCGGGGGGAGCTCCTATAATTCACCCCTCCACTTT
TRBJ2-6	.	.	TRBV21-1	CASSKETGVDNGANVLTF	TGTGCCAGCAGCAAAGAGACAGGGGTTGATAATGGGGCCAACGTCCTGACTTTC
TRBJ2-3	.	.	TRBV5-1	CASSLPLTSTDTQYF	TGCGCCAGCAGCTTGCCGCTAACTAGCACAGATACGCAGTATTTT
TRBJ2-3	TRBD2	once	TRBV5-1	CASSLVGLAGGTDTQYF	TGCGCCAGCAGCTTGGTTGGACTAGCGGGAGGAACAGATACGCAGTATTTT
TRBJ1-1	TRBD1	.	TRBV4-1	CASSQRDREAFF	TGCGCCAGCAGCCAACGGGACAGAGAAGCTTTCTTT
TRBJ2-4	TRBD1	.	TRBV7-9	CASSGSKTGTKNIQYF	TGTGCCAGCAGCGGTTCGAAGACAGGGACCAAAAACATTCAGTACTTC
TRBJ2-4	TRBD1	.	TRBV28	CASRSTGVGKNIQYF	TGTGCCAGCAGGTCGACAGGGGTTGGCAAAAACATTCAGTACTTC
TRBJ2-7	.	.	TRBV29-1	CSVHTGASYEQYF	TGCAGCGTCCACACCGGGGCCTCCTACGAGCAGTACTTC
TRBJ2-2	.	.	TRBV19	CASSVNSNTGELFF	TGTGCCAGTAGTGTAAACTCGAACACCGGGGAGCTGTTTTTT
TRBJ2-5	.	.	TRBV4-2	CASSSGFQETQYF	TGTGCCAGCAGTTCGGGATTCCAAGAGACCCAGTACTTC
TRBJ2-6	.	.	TRBV7-2	CASSIRPSGANVLAF	TGTGCCAGCAGCATACGCCCATCTGGGGCCAACGTCCTGGCTTTC
TRBJ2-2	.	once	TRBV13	CASSFRPNTGELFF	TGTGCCAGCAGCTTCCGCCCGAACACCGGGGAGCTGTTTTTT
TRBJ2-5	TRBD2	.	TRBV5-1	CASSHLGRSGRYYQETQYF	TGCGCCAGCAGTCATCTTGGTCGTAGCGGGCGATACTACCAAGAGACCCAGTACTTC
TRBJ1-2	.	.	TRBV7-2	CASSFQGSGYTF	TGTGCCAGCAGCTTTCAGGGAAGTGGCTACACCTTC
TRBJ2-5	.	.	TRBV4-3	CASSQAPVKTQYF	TGCGCCAGCAGCCAAGCACCCGTGAAGACCCAGTACTTC
TRBJ2-1	TRBD2	.	TRBV7-2	CASRERLAGAYNEQFF	TGTGCCAGCAGGGAAAGACTAGCGGGGGCTTACAATGAGCAGTTCTTC
TRBJ1-5	.	.	TRBV7-2	CASSLSGYSNQPQHF	TGTGCCAGCAGCTTGTCAGGCTATAGCAATCAGCCCCAGCATTTT
TRBJ2-1	.	.	TRBV30	CAWRRPRPVDFREQFF	TGTGCCTGGCGACGCCCCCGCCCAGTTGATTTTCGGGAGCAGTTCTTC
TRBJ1-4	TRBD1	.	TRBV7-9	CASSPTRGRGKDEKLFF	TGTGCCAGCAGTCCAACCAGGGGGCGAGGAAAAGATGAAAAACTGTTTTTT
TRBJ1-1	.	.	TRBV27	CASSLNKGAEAFF	TGTGCCAGCAGTTTAAACAAAGGAGCTGAAGCTTTCTTT
TRBJ2-5	TRBD1	.	TRBV4-3	CASSQRTGERAETQYF	TGCGCCAGCAGCCAGAGGACAGGGGAGCGGGCAGAGACCCAGTACTTC
TRBJ2-5	TRBD1	.	TRBV18	CASSRGTGEETQYF	TGTGCCAGCTCCAGGGGGACAGGGGAAGAGACCCAGTACTTC
TRBJ2-3	TRBD2	.	TRBV5-4	CASSLEGLAGGDTQYF	TGTGCCAGCAGCTTGGAGGGCCTAGCGGGAGGAGATACGCAGTATTTT
TRBJ2-1	.	.	TRBV7-3	CASSVRGGGYNEQFF	TGTGCCAGCAGCGTTAGGGGAGGGGGCTACAATGAGCAGTTCTTC
TRBJ2-1	.	.	TRBV2	CASSRSSHNNEQFF	TGTGCCAGCAGTCGTTCATCCCATAACAACGAGCAGTTCTTC
TRBJ2-5	.	.	TRBV15	CATSRARQETQYF	TGTGCCACCAGCAGAGCTCGTCAAGAGACCCAGTACTTC
TRBJ1-5	TRBD1	.	TRBV28	CASSLYRGPINQPQHF	TGTGCCAGCAGTTTATACAGGGGGCCTATCAATCAGCCCCAGCATTTT
TRBJ2-5	TRBD1	.	TRBV29-1	CSVGDRGQETQYF	TGCAGCGTTGGAGACAGGGGGCAAGAGACCCAGTACTTC
TRBJ1-6	TRBD1	.	TRBV5-5	CASHNLDRVNSPLHF	TGTGCCAGCCATAATCTGGACAGGGTTAATTCACCCCTCCACTTT
TRBJ1-3	.	.	TRBV6-6	CASSLDGNTIYF	TGTGCCAGCAGTTTGGACGGAAACACCATATATTTT
TRBJ1-1	.	once	TRBV7-2	CASSLRPPGYTEAFF	TGTGCCAGCAGCTTACGGCCACCTGGATACACTGAAGCTTTCTTT